Presented here are 5 T cell receptor beta chains from one specimen sequenced in a study of shared clonotypes between healthy human individuals. The naive CD8 fraction comprised CD45RO-negative cells positively selected for CCR7 and excluded terminally differentiated effector memory CD45RA+ cells. The method was immunoSEQ multiplex PCR; TCRdb's version includes in-frame clones alone and lacks a portion of them. Among nearly 2 million clones listed, roughly 95% were seen once. Material for sequencing was naive CD8+ T cells sorted from blood. These receptors came from a man between 18 and 35 years old in good health.

The V and J genes are TRBV6-1 and TRBJ2-6; 11 bases map to TRBD1. Germline loops: CDR1 MNHNS, CDR2 SASEGT. CDR3 size: 20 residues. The junction had 9 bases not matched to a gene; V was cut back by 2 bases and J by 0 bases. Here the CDR3 DNA reads TGTGCCAGCAGTGAAAAAAGGGGGACAGGGGGTTTCTCTGGGGCCAACGTCCTGACTTTC. Its protein is CASSEKRGTGGFSGANVLTF.

This clone was observed once. The genes are TRBV20-1 and TRBJ2-2; D not resolved. The CDR3 contains 11 residues. Between the trimmed V and J ends, which lost 3 bases and 7 bases, there was a span of 6 bases. Looked up from germline, CDR1 is DFQATT and CDR2 is SNEGSKA (reference sequence). CDR3 coding DNA: TGCAGTGCTAGGACGGTCGGGGAGCTGTTTTTT. Residues: CSARTVGELFF.

The chain uses TRBV27 and TRBJ2-1, with 7 bases matching TRBD2. The CDR3 loop spans 17 amino acids. Per the germline V gene, CDR1 is MNHEY and CDR2 is SMNVEV (reference sequence). Unmatched junction bases numbered 11, after V lost 2 bases and J lost 4 bases. In nucleotides, the CDR3 is TGTGCCAGCAGTTTACCCCCAGGAGCGGGGACTTACAATGAGCAGTTCTTC. Translation: CASSLPPGAGTYNEQFF.

The chain has TRBV4-3 and TRBJ2-7, with 9 bases that match TRBD2. Trimming at V came to 0 bases and at J to 2 bases, leaving 8 bases not matched to a gene. The CDR3 runs to 17 residues. The germline V gene encodes CDR1 LGHNA and CDR2 YSLEER. DNA of the CDR3: TGCGCCAGCAGCCAAGACGGTAGCGGGAGTCCTGCCTACGAGCAGTACTTC. Translation: CASSQDGSGSPAYEQYF.

This clone came up many times. V and J are TRBV29-1 and TRBJ2-3; possibly TRBD1 for D (5 bases). The germline CDR1 and CDR2 sequences are SQVTM and ANQGSEA. The CDR3 is made up of 13 amino acids. Trimming took off 8 bases at V and 4 bases at J, with 16 bases between the two ends. In nucleotides, the CDR3 is TGCAGCACACCTGGGGCGTTCCCAGATACGCAGTATTTT. Translation gives CSTPGAFPDTQYF.